The T cell receptor (beta chain) described here comes from a study of radiation and T cells in renal cell carcinoma. Notes on the study in general: From baseline, blood top tumor clonotypes peaked at 2 weeks post-radiation.

Trimming removed 3 bases at V and 8 bases at J, with 14 bases between. Germline V CDR1 and CDR2: KGHSH, LQKENI. The CDR3 is 13 residues long. On this clone itself: The antigen remains undetermined.

The time point: blood 2 weeks post-SBRT. As for treatment: 15 Gy SBRT to primary tumor, nephrectomy 4 weeks later. The patient's renal cell carcinoma had clear cell pathology. The protocol was immunoSEQ multiplex PCR, while the TCRdb copy is restricted to in-frame clones and leaves out a portion. Among more than 95,000 clones, 81% were seen once, and the ten largest hold approximately 6.3%. The chain has TRBV18 and TRBJ2-7, with D perhaps TRBD2 (6 bases). The sample here was blood, taken from a patient whose treatment included radiotherapy and nephrectomy. The receptor comes from a man in his fifties with renal cell carcinoma. The CDR3 spells CASSPGGQNQQYF. CDR3 sequence (DNA): TGTGCCAGCTCACCCGGAGGGCAGAATCAGCAGTACTTC.